This is a list of T cell receptor beta chains from one sample in a study of molecular identifiers for immune sequencing clone quantification. Using its own MiXCR run on the PCR reads, TCRdb lists one record per CDR3 protein. The sample contains some 97,000 distinct CDR3 sequences, roughly 26% of which appear only once. Sequences were obtained from naive CD8+ T cells from blood, with Jurkat cell RNA spiked in. Every receptor here comes from a human donor in good health. Some libraries in this study had Jurkat cell RNA spiked in. Both conserved end residues are part of each CDR3. D genes are given only for firm matches. Size is stated for part of the rows, as once, few or many counts, or as a class when the clone is expanded.

NA,TRBJ2-7,many,TRBV7-9,CASSPPGALGREQYF,TGTGCCAGCAGCCCACCCGGGGCTTTAGGGCGCGAGCAGTACTTC
TRBD1,TRBJ1-4,many,TRBV13,CASSLLIDRDEKLFF,TGTGCCAGCAGCCTCCTAATAGACAGGGACGAAAAACTGTTTTTT
NA,TRBJ2-5,many,TRBV6-6,CASSYTRETQYF,TGTGCCAGCAGTTATACCAGAGAGACCCAGTACTTC
NA,TRBJ1-5,many,TRBV5-1,CASSLEGSDQPQHF,TGCGCCAGCAGCTTGGAGGGGTCGGATCAGCCCCAGCATTTT
NA,TRBJ2-5,many,TRBV12-3/TRBV12-4,CASSTQETQYF,TGTGCCAGCAGTACCCAAGAGACCCAGTACTTC
NA,TRBJ1-2,NA,TRBV9,CASSGSRGGYGYTF,TGTGCCAGCAGCGGATCGCGGGGGGGCTATGGCTACACCTTC
NA,TRBJ1-1,NA,TRBV11-2,CAGSLAARGSHTEAFF,TGTGCCGGCAGCTTAGCTGCCAGGGGATCGCACACTGAAGCTTTCTTT
TRBD2,TRBJ2-5,many,TRBV7-9,CASSRLAPGLPQETQYF,TGTGCCAGCAGCCGACTAGCTCCGGGACTACCACAAGAGACCCAGTACTTC
NA,TRBJ2-6,few,TRBV12-3/TRBV12-4,CASSPSGTGANVLTF,TGTGCCAGCAGTCCCTCCGGAACTGGGGCCAACGTCCTGACTTTC
TRBD2,TRBJ2-1,NA,TRBV7-9,CASSLVPSGHNEQFF,TGTGCCAGCAGCTTAGTTCCTAGCGGCCACAATGAGCAGTTCTTC
TRBD2,TRBJ2-2,NA,TRBV27,CASSLSVGGIPNTGELFF,TGTGCCAGCAGTTTATCAGTGGGAGGGATTCCGAACACCGGGGAGCTGTTTTTT
NA,TRBJ2-2,few,TRBV28,CASSLQGWTGELFF,TGTGCCAGCAGTTTACAGGGTTGGACCGGGGAGCTGTTTTTT
NA,TRBJ2-2,NA,TRBV27,CASSLQATGELFF,TGTGCCAGCAGTCTTCAGGCCACCGGGGAGCTGTTTTTT
NA,TRBJ1-1,many,TRBV12-3/TRBV12-4,CASTPGTEAFF,TGTGCCAGCACCCCGGGGACTGAAGCTTTCTTT
NA,TRBJ2-6,many,TRBV7-2,CASSLSTGAGANVLTF,TGTGCCAGCAGCCTCTCGACAGGCGCTGGGGCCAACGTCCTGACTTTC
NA,TRBJ2-2,few,TRBV19,CASSIGNTGELFF,TGTGCCAGTAGTATAGGAAACACCGGGGAGCTGTTTTTT
NA,TRBJ2-7,many,TRBV5-6,CASSLAEYEQYF,TGTGCCAGCAGCTTGGCAGAGTACGAGCAGTACTTC
NA,TRBJ2-2,NA,TRBV24-1,CATSEAGELFF,TGTGCCACCAGTGAGGCCGGGGAGCTGTTTTTT